This T cell receptor (beta chain) was profiled in a study of regulatory T cells in long-lasting Graves disease (dated by TCRdb to the early 2020s). For the wider study: Persistent Graves' disease was defined as persistently positive TSH receptor autoantibodies together with antithyroid drug treatment for over 5 years. Patients with persistent Graves' disease were compared with patients with newly diagnosed Graves' disease using TCR sequencing and RNA sequencing of peripheral blood. The study was conducted in China and was registered as a clinical trial. A total of 33 samples underwent TCR sequencing, from 13 patients with persistent Graves' disease and about 20 patients with newly diagnosed Graves' disease. In the clinical cohort, patients with persistent Graves' disease had used antithyroid drugs for an average of roughly ten years. General conclusions and limits of the study: Sequencing and analysis were restricted to the TCR beta chain. More public clonotypes were shared among persistent patients (roughly 2,900) than among newly diagnosed patients (966). Persistent disease showed preferential use of TRBV28, TRBJ1-2 and TRBJ2-5, whereas newly diagnosed disease favored TRBV20-1 and TRBJ2-1. Peripheral blood alone was examined, since thyroid tissue, which constituted the primary lesion, could not be accessed. The small sample size was acknowledged by the authors as a limitation that may reduce accuracy. Persistent Graves' disease patients showed lower TCR Shannon entropy and fewer highly expanded clones than newly diagnosed patients, suggesting clonal expansion.

Reading the label with the study, this specimen's time point is: persistent/refractory GD, antithyroid drugs over 5 years with positive TRAb. For both TCR sequencing and RNA sequencing, RNA was extracted from PBMCs in TRIzol. The diagnosis of Graves' disease followed American Thyroid Association guidelines. Recruitment of patients was carried out at an endocrinology department in Xi'an, China. Each patient gave about 10 milliliters of peripheral blood, collected in an EDTA anticoagulant tube. Ficoll Paque Plus density gradient separation was used to isolate PBMCs, and no further T cell sorting was performed. RNA quality was checked with an Agilent 2100 Bioanalyzer and agarose gel, and concentration with a NanoDrop 2000. Including the terminal cysteine and phenylalanine, the CDR3 comprises 15 residues. Of all the DNA, just the CDR3 is kept, 45 bases in frame from base 1. At the junction V is shortened by 4 bases and J by 6 bases, with 20 bases in between. CDR1 and CDR2, looked up from the germline V gene, are SGDLS and YYNGEE.

A remark on this clonotype: Its antigen remains unidentified. No much larger clonotype is one base removed from it; base qualities were not supplied.

The library was obtained by multiplex PCR. The run used an Illumina HiSeq 4000. CDR3 regions were amplified by Arm-PCR with iRepertoire HTBI primers to construct TCR beta libraries. PCR products were gel purified before sequencing. Turning to the authors' computational methods: Gene usage analysis of CDR3 amino acid clonotypes relied on the roughly 64 TRBV and fewer than 15 TRBJ segments identified across samples. Filtered high-quality paired reads were merged into contigs using COPE and FqMerger. BLAST was used to align contigs to IMGT TRBV, TRBD and TRBJ reference genes, with CDR3 defined following IMGT. Clonotypes above 0.1% frequency were classified as highly expanded clones. Shannon entropy served as the measure of repertoire diversity, while the Gini coefficient captured V-J evenness. Clonotypes shared by more than one individual were considered public. TCRdb passed the public sequencing reads through fastp at Q25 and MiXCR, retaining productive beta sequences. Rows are combined by CDR3 protein, so each entry shows the most common genes and DNA. TCRdb, rather than the study authors, made the V and J calls. Across this sample there are 300,000 to 350,000 distinct CDR3 sequences, with around a fifth seen only once. The ten largest clones add up to over 25% of the sample.

The sequence came from a female donor with Graves disease. This receptor chain uses TRBV9 and TRBJ2-7; matching of 5 bases hints at TRBD1 as the D gene. The sample here was peripheral blood mononuclear cells (PBMCs), taken when the disease was refractory, from a patient treated with antithyroid drugs. The CDR3 protein sequence reads: CASSPHQGPSSEQYF. The nucleotide sequence is given as TGTGCCAGCAGCCCCCATCAGGGTCCCTCTTCCGAGCAGTACTTC.